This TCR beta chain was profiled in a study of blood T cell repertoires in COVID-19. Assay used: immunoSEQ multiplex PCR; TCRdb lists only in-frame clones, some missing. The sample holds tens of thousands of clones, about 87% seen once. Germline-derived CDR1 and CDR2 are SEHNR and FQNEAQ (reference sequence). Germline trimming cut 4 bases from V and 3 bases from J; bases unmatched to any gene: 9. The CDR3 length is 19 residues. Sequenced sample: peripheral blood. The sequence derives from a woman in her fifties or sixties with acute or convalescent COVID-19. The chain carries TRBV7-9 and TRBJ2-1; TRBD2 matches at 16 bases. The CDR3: CASSSGPGTSGRGYNEQFF. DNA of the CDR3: TGTGCCAGCAGCTCCGGTCCCGGGACTAGCGGGAGGGGCTACAATGAGCAGTTCTTC.